Ten or more counts support the clone carrying this T cell receptor beta chain. Its target is not known. A lack of ophthalmopathy progression within 18 months defined stable Graves' hyperthyroidism. The study based diagnoses on clinical symptoms, serum thyroxine and TRAb, thyroid ultrasound and orbital computed tomography. The sample belongs to a study of T cells in Graves' hyperthyroidism and ophthalmopathy. Study results and limitations: The majority of expanded thyroid clonotypes above 0.001 also appeared in blood. Separating ophthalmopathy from stable hyperthyroidism was achieved by a 13 V-J model.

TCR beta CDR3 regions were amplified from RNA transcripts. The TCR CDR3 was amplified in a first-round RT-PCR using the HTBI primer set. TCRdb independently ran MiXCR on the multiplex PCR reads; one entry per CDR3 protein. The sample lists approximately 220,000 distinct CDR3 sequences; 15% to 20% were seen once. There are 15 residues in the CDR3. Losses at the gene ends were 5 bases for V and 0 bases for J; bases not matched to a gene: 4. Germline V gene data show CDR1 as SGHTA and CDR2 as FQGNSA. Specimen: blood. The sequence was obtained from a man aged 40-49 years with Graves' hyperthyroidism. The chain is built from TRBV7-2 and TRBJ2-7; TRBD2 agrees at 10 bases. CDR3 loop: CASSRGLASSYEQYF. CDR3 DNA: TGTGCCAGCAGCCGGGGACTAGCGAGCTCCTACGAGCAGTACTTC. The entire variable domain, with the rest obtained from reference TRBV7-2 and TRBJ2-7, is as follows: GAGVSQSPSNKVTEKGKDVELRCDPISGHTALYWYRQSLGQGLEFLIYFQGNSAPDKSGLPSDRFSAERTGGSVSTLTIQRTQQEDSAVYLCASSRGLASSYEQYFGPGTRLTVT.